This T cell receptor (beta chain) was profiled in a study of blood T cells in healthy people across ages. Study-wide results and caveats: Per-million-T-cell TCR beta diversity fell roughly linearly with age.

Next came a second PCR, run for about 6 to 11 cycles, which used a sample-barcoded 5' primer along with a J-beta primer mix. Researchers report that a template-switch adaptor with 12 random nucleotides tagged each cDNA molecule. In TCRdb, the 5' RACE reads were re-called with MiXCR into one record per CDR3 protein. The table has more than 650,000 distinct CDR3 sequences, about 55% seen once. This clonotype was recorded a few times. Its target is unknown. Germline V gene lookup returns CDR1 SGHRS and CDR2 YFSETQ. The CDR3 extends over 15 amino acids. V was cut by 0 bases and J by 4 bases, with 11 bases left in between.

The V call is TRBV5-1, the J call TRBJ1-5; D unclear. Sequencing was done on a sample of blood. The TCR sequence derives from an elderly man in good health. In DNA form, the CDR3 reads TGCGCCAGCAGCTTGGAAGGGTCGGAGAATCAGCCCCAGCATTTT. Encoded protein: CASSLEGSENQPQHF.